A selection of T cell receptor beta chains follows, all from one sample in a study of identifying expanded T cells in peripheral blood. TCRdb keeps only in-frame clones here, not all; method: immunoSEQ multiplex PCR. In the table there are about 58,000 clones, around 86% of which are singletons. Material: blood. The receptors derive from a person aged 18 to 69 in good health. CDR3s include the opening cysteine and the closing phenylalanine or tryptophan.

v_call	j_call	cdr3_aa
TRBV5-8	TRBJ1-5	CASTLTGDAYQPQHF
TRBV9	TRBJ2-1	CASSVGSSLPNEQFF
TRBV5-1	TRBJ2-3	CASSLVGTASTDTQYF
TRBV4-1	TRBJ2-3	CASRRLAGGPDTQYF
TRBV7-8	TRBJ1-1	CASSLTSTQGAFF
TRBV19	TRBJ1-5	CASSPKRWDNQPQHF
TRBV4-3	TRBJ2-1	CASSQELGLAGGNNEQFF
TRBV19	TRBJ2-1	CASTSGAGGYNEQFF
TRBV7-8	TRBJ1-1	CASSDLWGARTEAFF
TRBV6-1	TRBJ2-3	CASSDAPGGLTDTQYF
TRBV7-9	TRBJ2-7	CASRPIKQGFYEQYF
TRBV5-1	TRBJ1-2	CASSLDGDYGYTF
TRBV11-3	TRBJ2-2	CASSLDFSGELFF
TRBV19	TRBJ2-2	CASSPEDSLTGELFF
TRBV2	TRBJ1-1	CASSDGDRLNTEAFF
TRBV13	TRBJ2-4	CASSLGPAKNIQYF
TRBV10-2	TRBJ1-5	CASSGGQASNQPQHF
TRBV28	TRBJ2-4	CATQIAGVAKNIQYF
TRBV19	TRBJ1-1	CASRFGWNTEAFF
TRBV5-1	TRBJ2-7	CASSLQGASYEQYF
TRBV19	TRBJ1-1	CASSTDRVDTEAFF
TRBV14	TRBJ1-2	CASSPRGQGAYGYTF
TRBV5-4	TRBJ1-2	CASLTGPKGYTF
TRBV5-6	TRBJ2-1	CASSSYRDGQFF
TRBV5-8	TRBJ2-1	CASSLGLADRNEQFF
TRBV7-9	TRBJ1-1	CASSLGGGNTEAFF
TRBV29-1	TRBJ2-3	CSVGTGGDTQYF
TRBV6-6	TRBJ2-1	CASSSRGDNEQFF
TRBV6-4	TRBJ1-5	CASPRWSNQPQHF
TRBV7-9	TRBJ2-3	CASSSRGWGTDTQYF
TRBV2	TRBJ1-2	CASSEEGGAGGYTF
TRBV27	TRBJ1-1	CASTLRVMNTEAFF
TRBV19	TRBJ2-4	CASSILPRLKFPLTEIFGKNIQYF
TRBV6-1	TRBJ1-3	CASYPGSSGNTIYF
TRBV19	TRBJ2-2	CASRRTGTNTGELFF
TRBV12-5	TRBJ1-4	CASGLNEKLFF
TRBV7-2	TRBJ2-2	CASSFTEGRTGELFF
TRBV19	TRBJ2-7	CASSIRQGAGEQYF
TRBV7-8	TRBJ2-7	CASSLAYGQGDYEQYF
TRBV7-9	TRBJ2-2	CASSPGTSGNLNTGELFF
TRBV6-5	TRBJ2-1	CASILGTEFYNEQFF
TRBV4-3	TRBJ1-5	CASSQDRVGQPQHF
TRBV11-2	TRBJ1-2	CASSPGSGRSFENGYTF
TRBV9	TRBJ1-4	CASSGPGTAREKLFF
TRBV7-9	TRBJ2-3	CASSFTSVRTDTQYF
TRBV4-2	TRBJ1-2	CASSPGTGRGYGYTF
TRBV9	TRBJ1-3	CASSEGGGSGNTIYF